This is a list of T cell receptor beta chains from one sample in a study of shared clonotypes between healthy human individuals. Profiled with immunoSEQ multiplex PCR; TCRdb holds only in-frame clones, not every one. The data contain millions of clones, about 93% of them singletons. Material for sequencing was naive CD8+ T cells from PBMCs. The receptor set was obtained from a man aged 18 to 29 in good health. Some clones in this sample may be carry-over from other donors' samples. Each CDR3 is given with its conserved first and last residue. Each record gives: V gene, J gene, D gene, clone size, CDR3 protein, CDR3 DNA. A D gene is named only where the DNA matches it firmly. Not every row has a clone size; where given, it reads once, few, many or a size class.

TRBV19	TRBJ1-2	-	-	CASSYLAEGAYGYTF	TGTGCCAGTAGTTACCTTGCAGAGGGTGCCTATGGCTACACCTTC
TRBV19	TRBJ2-5	-	once	CASSIMNGQETQYF	TGTGCCAGTAGTATAATGAACGGACAAGAGACCCAGTACTTC
TRBV7-9	TRBJ2-7	-	-	CASSNQGLEQYF	TGTGCCAGCAGCAATCAGGGTTTAGAGCAGTACTTC
TRBV7-9	TRBJ1-1	-	-	CASRPGTAEAFF	TGTGCCAGCAGGCCCGGGACCGCTGAAGCTTTCTTT
TRBV7-8	TRBJ2-5	-	-	CASSLGRRVLETQYF	TGTGCCAGCAGCTTAGGGCGCAGGGTTTTAGAGACCCAGTACTTC
TRBV9	TRBJ2-7	TRBD2	-	CASSAAPGLAYEQYF	TGTGCCAGCAGCGCGGCACCGGGACTAGCATACGAGCAGTACTTC
TRBV4-3	TRBJ2-7	TRBD1	-	CASSHATGVSYEQYF	TGCGCCAGCAGCCATGCTACAGGGGTCTCCTACGAGCAGTACTTC
TRBV6-1	TRBJ2-5	-	-	CASSDFGQFQETQYF	TGTGCCAGCAGTGATTTCGGACAATTCCAAGAGACCCAGTACTTC
TRBV29-1	TRBJ2-1	-	-	CSVVPGGRRDEQFF	TGCAGCGTTGTCCCCGGGGGGCGTAGGGATGAGCAGTTCTTC
TRBV25-1	TRBJ2-1	TRBD1	-	CASSLGQGIWTEQFF	TGTGCCAGCAGCTTGGGACAGGGGATTTGGACTGAGCAGTTCTTC
TRBV5-1	TRBJ1-1	-	-	CASSLRGGTEAFF	TGCGCCAGCAGCTTGAGGGGGGGCACTGAAGCTTTCTTT
TRBV19	TRBJ1-1	-	-	CASSIDERGGTEAFF	TGTGCCAGTAGTATAGATGAGAGGGGAGGGACTGAAGCTTTCTTT
TRBV11-2	TRBJ2-7	TRBD1	-	CASSEPGQGSAYEQYF	TGTGCCAGCAGCGAACCGGGACAGGGTTCGGCCTACGAGCAGTACTTC
TRBV19	TRBJ2-7	-	-	CASSMWGSDSYEQYF	TGTGCCAGTAGTATGTGGGGAAGCGACTCCTACGAGCAGTACTTC
TRBV5-4	TRBJ1-1	TRBD1	-	CASSLRAQGILYGYTEAFF	TGTGCCAGCAGCCTAAGGGCACAGGGGATATTATATGGGTACACTGAAGCTTTCTTT
TRBV7-8	TRBJ1-1	-	-	CASSYRVNTEAFF	TGTGCCAGCAGCTACAGGGTAAACACTGAAGCTTTCTTT
TRBV9	TRBJ2-7	TRBD2	-	CASSVSGRGNEQYF	TGTGCCAGCAGCGTTAGCGGGAGGGGGAACGAGCAGTACTTC
TRBV7-6	TRBJ2-7	-	-	CASSRLHGYEQYF	TGTGCCAGCAGCCGACTACATGGCTACGAGCAGTACTTC
TRBV27	TRBJ2-7	-	-	CASSFAASSSYEQYF	TGTGCCAGCAGTTTCGCGGCTAGCAGTTCCTACGAGCAGTACTTC
TRBV27	TRBJ2-3	-	-	CASSPWVPNPTDTQYF	TGTGCCAGCAGTCCCTGGGTCCCAAACCCCACAGATACGCAGTATTTT
TRBV9	TRBJ1-2	-	-	CASSPGGPYGYTF	TGTGCCAGCAGCCCAGGAGGGCCGTATGGCTACACCTTC
TRBV5-6	TRBJ2-7	TRBD1	-	CASSLFGTGDHEQYF	TGTGCCAGCAGCTTGTTCGGGACAGGGGACCACGAGCAGTACTTC
TRBV5-1	TRBJ1-2	-	-	CASSSNREVYGYTF	TGCGCCAGCAGCAGCAACAGGGAGGTCTATGGCTACACCTTC
TRBV2	TRBJ1-1	-	-	CASNPAVRNTEAFF	TGTGCCAGCAATCCGGCAGTGAGGAACACTGAAGCTTTCTTT
TRBV5-1	TRBJ2-3	TRBD2	-	CASSQGTRGADTQYF	TGCGCCAGCAGCCAAGGGACCCGGGGGGCAGATACGCAGTATTTT
TRBV27	TRBJ2-5	TRBD2	-	CASSSGLAGPQETQYF	TGTGCCAGCAGTTCCGGACTAGCGGGACCTCAAGAGACCCAGTACTTC
TRBV12-5	TRBJ2-1	TRBD2	-	CASGLSLLAGGYNEQFF	TGTGCTAGTGGTTTGTCCCTACTAGCGGGAGGCTACAATGAGCAGTTCTTC
TRBV30	TRBJ2-1	TRBD2	-	CAYPLAGTYNEQFF	TGTGCCTATCCACTAGCGGGCACCTACAATGAGCAGTTCTTC
TRBV7-9	TRBJ2-3	TRBD2	-	CASRLLAGGTPSTDTQYF	TGTGCCAGCAGATTACTAGCGGGAGGGACCCCTTCCACAGATACGCAGTATTTT
TRBV5-5	TRBJ1-1	-	-	CASSLAGETEAFF	TGTGCCAGCAGCTTGGCGGGGGAAACTGAAGCTTTCTTT
TRBV27	TRBJ1-1	TRBD1	-	CASQDRGNTEAFF	TGTGCCAGCCAGGACAGGGGGAACACTGAAGCTTTCTTT
TRBV7-2	TRBJ2-3	TRBD1	-	CASSPDRGGPTDTQYF	TGTGCCAGCAGCCCGGACAGGGGTGGACCCACAGATACGCAGTATTTT
TRBV13	TRBJ2-3	TRBD1	-	CASSLGGQGLDTQYF	TGTGCCAGCAGCTTAGGGGGACAGGGCTTAGATACGCAGTATTTT
TRBV25-1	TRBJ2-7	TRBD2	-	CASSELAGRYEQYF	TGTGCCAGCAGTGAGTTAGCGGGACGGTACGAGCAGTACTTC
TRBV7-9	TRBJ2-7	-	-	CASSQGHTTLYEQYF	TGTGCCAGCAGCCAGGGACACACGACCCTCTACGAGCAGTACTTC
TRBV5-8	TRBJ2-5	TRBD1	-	CASSKGTGAHQETQYF	TGTGCCAGCAGCAAAGGGACAGGGGCCCACCAAGAGACCCAGTACTTC
TRBV9	TRBJ2-2	TRBD1	-	CASSGPGQGASRGELFF	TGTGCCAGCAGCGGCCCGGGACAGGGGGCTAGCAGAGGGGAGCTGTTTTTT
TRBV28	TRBJ2-6	-	-	CASSLLVVPGANVLTF	TGTGCCAGCAGTTTATTGGTGGTTCCTGGGGCCAACGTCCTGACTTTC
TRBV15	TRBJ1-1	-	-	CATVGQLNLNTEAFF	TGTGCCACCGTCGGACAGCTCAATTTGAACACTGAAGCTTTCTTT
TRBV14	TRBJ1-1	-	-	CASSGAANTEAFF	TGTGCCAGCAGTGGGGCGGCGAACACTGAAGCTTTCTTT
TRBV29-1	TRBJ2-7	TRBD1	once	CSVESGGKYEQYF	TGCAGCGTTGAGTCAGGGGGCAAATACGAGCAGTACTTC
TRBV5-1	TRBJ2-7	TRBD2	-	CASSPLRVLAGDRFYEQYF	TGCGCCAGCAGTCCACTAAGGGTTCTAGCGGGGGACCGTTTCTACGAGCAGTACTTC
TRBV4-1	TRBJ1-4	-	-	CASSHDVEWVGGKLFF	TGCGCCAGCAGCCATGATGTAGAATGGGTTGGCGGAAAACTGTTTTTT
TRBV4-3	TRBJ2-1	-	-	CASSQDSSGTHNEQFF	TGCGCCAGCAGCCAAGATTCAAGCGGCACACACAATGAGCAGTTCTTC
TRBV5-6	TRBJ1-2	-	once	CASSLEISAYGYTF	TGTGCCAGCAGCTTGGAAATCAGTGCCTATGGCTACACCTTC
TRBV6-5	TRBJ2-7	TRBD2	-	CASSSGLAGVYEQYF	TGTGCCAGCAGTTCAGGGCTAGCGGGAGTGTACGAGCAGTACTTC
TRBV6-5	TRBJ2-1	-	-	CASSSQGLYNEQFF	TGTGCCAGCAGTTCCCAGGGACTTTACAATGAGCAGTTCTTC
TRBV6-5	TRBJ2-2	-	-	CASSSQVNTGELFF	TGTGCCAGCAGCTCACAGGTGAACACCGGGGAGCTGTTTTTT
TRBV14	TRBJ2-1	-	-	CASSQWGRANEQFF	TGTGCCAGCAGCCAATGGGGCAGGGCCAATGAGCAGTTCTTC
TRBV5-6	TRBJ1-1	-	few	CASSILNTEAFF	TGTGCCAGCAGCATATTGAACACTGAAGCTTTCTTT
TRBV7-3	TRBJ1-1	TRBD1	-	CASSLTHRGGTEAFF	TGTGCCAGCAGCTTAACGCACAGGGGAGGGACTGAAGCTTTCTTT
TRBV27	TRBJ1-4	-	-	CASSLGRGGGSNEKLFF	TGTGCCAGCAGTTTAGGCAGGGGTGGTGGGTCTAATGAAAAACTGTTTTTT
TRBV29-1	TRBJ1-2	-	few	CSVESQGGYTF	TGCAGCGTTGAATCTCAGGGTGGCTACACCTTC
TRBV19	TRBJ2-3	-	-	CASSIDVTDTQYF	TGTGCCAGTAGTATCGATGTCACAGATACGCAGTATTTT
TRBV9	TRBJ2-7	TRBD1	-	CASSPGQGEEKTYEQYF	TGTGCCAGCAGCCCAGGACAGGGGGAAGAGAAAACCTACGAGCAGTACTTC
TRBV19	TRBJ2-7	TRBD1	once	CASSLQTGNEQYF	TGTGCCAGTAGTCTTCAGACAGGGAACGAGCAGTACTTC
TRBV27	TRBJ2-7	TRBD1	-	CASSLSRDSLYEQYF	TGTGCCAGCAGTCTCTCTCGGGACAGCCTGTACGAGCAGTACTTC
TRBV19	TRBJ2-7	TRBD2	-	CASSPTGLALTYEQYF	TGTGCCAGTAGTCCTACGGGACTAGCGCTTACCTACGAGCAGTACTTC